This passage covers 20 T cell receptor beta chains from one sample sequenced in a study of cytomegalovirus exposure and HLA in healthy donors. It was with 60 Vbeta and 13 Jbeta primers that the PCR ran. Profiled with immunoSEQ multiplex PCR; TCRdb holds only in-frame clones, not every one. The sample consists of more than 200,000 clones, 70% of them appearing once. The sequencing sample was made of PBMCs. The receptor source for this set is a man between 35 and 55 years old in good health and CMV-seropositive.

The chain has TRBV29-1 and TRBJ1-1, with 7 bases that match TRBD1. The J segment lost 2 bases and the V segment lost 1 base, leaving 7 bases of the junction unmatched. Germline CDR1 and CDR2: SQVTM and ANQGSEA. CDR3 length: 15 residues. The CDR3 DNA sequence: TGCAGCGTTGAAGTTCCTACAGGGGTAAACACTGAAGCTTTCTTT. Its protein is CSVEVPTGVNTEAFF.

The chain links TRBV5-6 to TRBJ2-7; 11 nucleotides align to TRBD1. V lost 5 bases, J lost 6 bases, and 10 bases stayed unmatched. The germline gives CDR1 SGHDT, CDR2 YYEEEE. This CDR3 has 15 residues. The DNA of the CDR3 is TGTGCCAGCAGATCATGGGACAGGGGGAATGGCGAGCAGTACTTC. This sequence encodes CASRSWDRGNGEQYF.

In regard to this clone: At the DNA level, this CDR3 is encoded by other sequences in the same sample as well. The chain employs TRBV2 and TRBJ2-3; possible D gene TRBD2, 6 bases. In germline, CDR1 is SNHLY, CDR2 FYNNEI. V dropped 4 bases and J dropped 2 bases, with 10 bases sitting between them. This CDR3 comprises 14 residues. CDR3 in DNA: TGTGCCAGCAGTGGGGGGGTATCCACAGATACGCAGTATTTT. It yields the protein CASSGGVSTDTQYF.

This clone was seen more than once but under ten times. The chain employs TRBV11-2 and TRBJ1-2; weak D call: TRBD1 (6 bases). The V and J ends lost 1 base and 4 bases respectively, with 7 bases between them. The CDR3 sequence is 13 residues long. The germline CDR1 and CDR2 sequences are SGHAT and FQNNGV. As DNA, the CDR3 is TGTGCCAGCAGCTTAGGACAGGCCTATGGCTACACCTTC. Its protein product is CASSLGQAYGYTF. Full variable domain (missing parts from reference TRBV11-2 and TRBJ1-2): EAGVAQSPRYKIIEKRQSVAFWCNPISGHATLYWYQQILGQGPKLLIQFQNNGVVDDSQLPKDRFSAERLKGVDSTLKIQPAKLEDSAVYLCASSLGQAYGYTFGSGTRLTVV.

V usage is TRBV7-3 and J usage is TRBJ1-6; D uncertain. Germline CDR1 is SGHTA and CDR2 is FQGTGA. V gave up 9 bases and J gave up 0 bases, with 21 bases separating them. CDR3 length: 18 amino acids. The CDR3 region is CARIPGGQASSYNSPLHF. The CDR3 nucleotides are TGTGCCAGGATCCCGGGAGGTCAGGCGAGCTCCTATAATTCACCCCTCCACTTT.

The V call is TRBV19, the J call TRBJ2-1; the D gene is possibly TRBD2 (5 bases). CDR1 and CDR2 from the germline V gene are LNHDA and SQIVND (reference sequence). The V and J ends lost 5 bases and 0 bases respectively, with 14 bases between them. CDR3 length: 16 amino acids. CDR3 in amino acids: CASSGGLASSYNEQFF. The CDR3 DNA is TGTGCCAGTAGTGGAGGACTTGCGAGCTCCTACAATGAGCAGTTCTTC. The full variable domain, in which reference TRBV19 and TRBJ2-1 provide the parts outside the CDR3, is DGGITQSPKYLFRKEGQNVTLSCEQNLNHDAMYWYRQDPGQGLRLIYYSQIVNDFQKGDIAEGYSVSREKKESFPLTVTSAQKNPTAFYLCASSGGLASSYNEQFFGPGTRLTVL.

The rearrangement joins TRBV6-5 to TRBJ2-1; D is possibly TRBD1 (5 bases). V was clipped by 5 bases and J by 12 bases, with 23 bases between them. Germline V gene sequence: CDR1 MNHEY, CDR2 SVGAGI. The CDR3 totals 15 residues. This CDR3 is CASSNRVGDAARQFF. CDR3 bases: TGTGCCAGCAGTAATCGCGTAGGGGATGCGGCAAGGCAGTTCTTC.

The chain recombines TRBV11-2 with TRBJ1-3, with D perhaps matching TRBD1 (5 bases). The length of the CDR3 is 16 residues. Germline CDR1 reads SGHAT; CDR2 reads FQNNGV. V shed 5 bases and J shed 2 bases, with 16 bases lying between them. DNA for the CDR3: TGTGCCAGCAGCCCCCGGGGGGGTGGCACTGGAAACACCATATATTTT. As protein: CASSPRGGGTGNTIYF.

The chain carries TRBV2 and TRBJ1-2; 8 bases are a match to TRBD1. The CDR3 loop spans 13 amino acids. Germline CDR1 SNHLY, CDR2 FYNNEI. Trimming cost V 4 bases and J 7 bases; bases outside gene matches: 5. The CDR3 DNA sequence: TGTGCCAGCAGTGGGACAGGGAAGGGTGGCTACACCTTC. This encodes CASSGTGKGGYTF.

The chain has TRBV2 and TRBJ2-7; TRBD1 matches at 7 bases. Losses at the gene ends were 7 bases for V and 3 bases for J; bases not matched to a gene: 9. The CDR3 has 14 residues. Germline CDR1 is SNHLY and CDR2 is FYNNEI. CDR3 sequence reads: CASNPQTGNYEQYF. The CDR3 DNA sequence: TGTGCCAGCAACCCACAGACAGGGAACTACGAGCAGTACTTC.

This sequence joins TRBV5-6 and TRBJ2-5, with 8 bases matching TRBD1. Germline CDR1 is SGHDT and CDR2 is YYEEEE. The J segment lost 5 bases and the V segment lost 3 bases, leaving 12 bases of the junction unmatched. This CDR3 has 16 residues. Written as DNA, the CDR3 is TGTGCCAGCAGCTCCGGACAGGGACGTATGGGGGAGACCCAGTACTTC. This translates into CASSSGQGRMGETQYF.

This chain connects TRBV27 to TRBJ2-2; 8 bases match TRBD1. The CDR3 sequence is 16 residues long. Germline V gives CDR1 MNHEY, CDR2 SMNVEV (reference sequence). V trimming: 8 bases; J trimming: 3 bases; junction bases outside the gene matches: 11. The chain's CDR3 is CASGIPGQAYTGELFF. For the CDR3, the DNA is TGTGCCAGCGGGATACCGGGACAGGCGTACACCGGGGAGCTGTTTTTT.

This clone has just a few counts. V gene TRBV11-3 combines with J gene TRBJ2-3, with D possibly matching TRBD1 (6 bases). The germline V gene encodes CDR1 SGHNT and CDR2 YENEEA. V lost 5 bases, J lost 0 bases, and 15 bases lay in between. CDR3 length: 16 amino acids. This CDR3 reads CASSPSWGPSTDTQYF. In nucleotides, the CDR3 is TGTGCCAGCAGCCCCTCCTGGGGGCCCAGCACAGATACGCAGTATTTT.

The chain couples TRBV4-2 to TRBJ2-5; 8 nucleotides match TRBD2. The trim removed 0 bases at V and 5 bases at J, leaving 17 bases unmatched. Per germline, CDR1 LGHNA and CDR2 YNFKEQ. The CDR3 is 19 amino acids. In nucleotides, the CDR3 is TGTGCCAGCAGCCAAGAATCCTACGCACCGGGGGGGGCCACGGAGACCCAGTACTTC. It specifies CASSQESYAPGGATETQYF.

V usage is TRBV9 and J usage is TRBJ2-2, with 8 bases that match TRBD2. J gave up 6 bases and V 7 bases, and 8 bases lay outside the gene matches. The CDR3 totals 14 residues. CDR1 SGDLS and CDR2 YYNGEE come from the germline V gene. The CDR3 DNA is TGTGCCAGCCGGGGGGGGCTAGCGGCCGGGGAGCTGTTTTTT. This gives the protein CASRGGLAAGELFF.

The sample holds one count of this clone. The rearrangement uses TRBV15 and TRBJ2-7; maybe TRBD1 (6 bases). In germline, CDR1 is LNHNV, CDR2 YYDKDF (reference sequence). V was pared by 2 bases and J by 3 bases, with 11 bases between. This CDR3 is built from 14 residues. The CDR3 DNA reads TGTGCCACCAGCAGAACCGGGACAATCTACGAGCAGTACTTC. Its translation is CATSRTGTIYEQYF.

The J gene is TRBJ1-1, the V gene TRBV10-2; unclear D gene. Germline loops: CDR1 WSHSY, CDR2 SAAADI. The CDR3 loop spans 13 amino acids. Trimming removed 2 bases at V and 1 base at J, with 5 bases between. The CDR3 protein is CASSERENTEAFF. CDR3 nucleotide sequence: TGCGCCAGCAGTGAGAGAGAGAACACTGAAGCTTTCTTT.

The chain joins TRBV15 to TRBJ2-7; the D gene is possibly TRBD2 (6 bases). The CDR3 runs to 14 residues. CDR1 LNHNV and CDR2 YYDKDF come from the germline V gene (reference sequence). Trimming removed 1 base at V and 2 bases at J, with 9 bases between. The CDR3 spells CATSRGGEAYEQYF. DNA for the CDR3: TGTGCCACCAGCAGAGGCGGGGAGGCCTACGAGCAGTACTTC.

This chain connects TRBV11-1 to TRBJ2-7, with TRBD1 matching over 9 bases. CDR1 is SGHAT and CDR2 is FQDESV in the germline V gene (reference sequence). J gave up 2 bases and V 8 bases, and 1 base lay outside the gene matches. The CDR3 length is 12 residues. The CDR3 region is CASGQGTYEQYF. Here the CDR3 DNA reads TGTGCCAGCGGACAGGGGACCTACGAGCAGTACTTC.

The chain is built from TRBV11-1 and TRBJ2-2; D not resolved. Germline CDR1 and CDR2: SGHAT and FQDESV (reference sequence). The ends were cut back, 5 bases at V and 4 bases at J, with 11 bases in the middle. CDR3 length: 14 residues. This CDR3 reads CASSPGVSTGELFF. CDR3 in DNA: TGTGCCAGCAGCCCCGGTGTGAGCACCGGGGAGCTGTTTTTT.